Below, 15 T cell receptor beta chains from the same sample are listed, as sequenced in a study of control samples from healthy donors and cancer patients (dated by TCRdb to about 2020). Library generation was performed with the immunoSEQ multiplex PCR assay. This is the immuneACCESS table as TCRdb keeps it, with only in-frame sequences that have V and J called. A part of the clones is gone; compared with another copy, unresolved V genes explain less than half, and the rest is unexplained. The sample data list 120,000 or so clones, and over 75% of these were observed just once. The ten largest make up 2.5% to 3.5% of the sample. Sequences were obtained from blood. The receptors were sampled from a man aged 60 to 69 in good health.

V gene TRBV6-4 combines with J gene TRBJ1-2; 7 bases fit TRBD1. CDR3 size: 17 residues. In germline, CDR1 is MRHNA, CDR2 SNTAGT. V shed 2 bases and J 4 bases; nucleotides not matched to a gene: 13. The CDR3 reads CASSDSPRQGDVYGYTF. The DNA of the CDR3 is TGTGCCAGCAGTGACAGTCCGAGGCAGGGGGATGTCTATGGCTACACCTTC.

CDR3 in amino acids: CASSSRQGWSNTEAFF. DNA of the CDR3: TGTGCCAGCAGTTCGCGACAGGGGTGGTCGAACACTGAAGCTTTCTTT. The rearrangement joins TRBV6-5 to TRBJ1-1, with TRBD1 identical over 8 bases. The trim removed 4 bases at V and 1 base at J, leaving 8 bases unmatched. This CDR3 has 16 amino acids. The germline CDR1 and CDR2 sequences are MNHEY and SVGAGI.

This clone was seen once. The chain combines TRBV9 with TRBJ2-1; 11 positions match TRBD2. Trimming took 3 bases from V and 9 from J; bases not matched to a gene: 8. The CDR3 is made up of 15 amino acids. CDR1 and CDR2 (germline): SGDLS, YYNGEE. CDR3 nucleotides: TGTGCCAGCAGCGCCCTAGCGGGGGGCCAGGGTGAGCAGTTCTTC. Its protein is CASSALAGGQGEQFF.

The table lists this clone with a few counts. The chain uses TRBV5-1 and TRBJ2-5; D not resolved. CDR3 length: 12 amino acids. Germline CDR1 reads SGHRS; CDR2 reads YFSETQ. V was clipped by 0 bases and J by 0 bases, with 0 bases between them. The CDR3 DNA is TGCGCCAGCAGCTTGGACCAAGAGACCCAGTACTTC. Translated: CASSLDQETQYF.

This clone was seen a single time. The chain carries TRBV3-1 (or the pseudogene TRBV3-2) and TRBJ1-2; tentative D call: TRBD1 (5 bases). Germline V gives CDR1 LGHDT, CDR2 YNNKEL (reference sequence). The CDR3 length is 13 residues. Trimming removed 3 bases at V and 8 bases at J, with 13 bases between. The CDR3 region is CASSHEGIGGYTF. Written as DNA, the CDR3 is TGTGCCAGCAGCCATGAGGGGATTGGGGGCTACACCTTC.

This chain uses TRBV6-6 with TRBJ2-7; possible D gene TRBD1, 6 bases. CDR1 and CDR2 from the germline V gene are MNHNY and SVGAGI (reference sequence). This CDR3 spans 16 amino acids. Trimming removed 6 bases from V and 2 bases from J, with 20 bases in between. CDR3 region: CASRPTPTGNPYEQYF. For the CDR3, the DNA is TGTGCCAGCAGACCCACTCCCACAGGGAACCCCTACGAGCAGTACTTC.

This rearrangement joins TRBV19 to TRBJ2-7; D might be TRBD2 (5 bases). Germline values: CDR1 LNHDA, CDR2 SQIVND (reference sequence). This CDR3 has 13 residues. V was shortened by 3 bases and J by 2 bases, with 8 bases between the two germline ends. CDR3 sequence reads: CASSIGDTYEQYF. The CDR3 region has the DNA TGTGCCAGTAGTATCGGGGATACCTACGAGCAGTACTTC.

The rearrangement joins TRBV24-1 to TRBJ2-7; D possibly corresponds to TRBD2 (7 bases). Trimming cost V 4 bases and J 6 bases, with 24 bases left between them. Germline V gene lookup returns CDR1 KGHDR and CDR2 SFDVKD. This CDR3 has 17 residues. CDR3: CATSDPTRGGAVAEQYF. As DNA, the CDR3 is TGTGCCACCAGTGACCCGACCCGAGGGGGGGCTGTGGCCGAGCAGTACTTC.

The V call is TRBV7-9, the J call TRBJ1-4, with a tentative D call TRBD1 (5 bases). CDR1 is SEHNR, CDR2 FQNEAQ, per germline (reference sequence). V was clipped by 4 bases and J by 6 bases, with 15 bases between them. The CDR3 length is 15 residues. The CDR3 sequence is CASSSQGSRDEKLFF. The CDR3 DNA follows: TGTGCCAGCAGCTCTCAGGGCTCCCGGGATGAAAAACTGTTTTTT.

CDR3 sequence: CASSQGGLGNSPLHF. The CDR3 DNA reads TGTGCCAGCAGCCAAGGGGGCCTGGGTAATTCACCCCTCCACTTT. V and J are TRBV3-1 (or the pseudogene TRBV3-2) and TRBJ1-6; perhaps TRBD1 as D (5 bases). Between the trimmed V and J ends, which lost 1 base and 6 bases, there was a span of 10 bases. The CDR3 sequence is 15 residues long. In germline, CDR1 is LGHDT, CDR2 YNNKEL (reference sequence).

This chain joins TRBV20-1 and TRBJ1-4; D call uncertain. This CDR3 comprises 13 residues. V was cut by 3 bases and J by 7 bases, with 12 bases left in between. The germline V gene has CDR1 DFQATT and CDR2 SNEGSKA (reference sequence). The CDR3 sequence: CSASPGIGEKLFF. In DNA form, the CDR3 reads TGCAGTGCTAGTCCCGGGATCGGTGAAAAACTGTTTTTT.

This chain uses TRBV5-1 with TRBJ2-3; D is ambiguous. In germline, CDR1 is SGHRS, CDR2 YFSETQ. V lost 1 base and J lost 1, with 10 bases in between. The CDR3 length is 15 residues. DNA for the CDR3: TGCGCCAGCAGCTTGATGGGTTTAGGCACAGATACGCAGTATTTT. The encoded protein is CASSLMGLGTDTQYF.

The genes are TRBV19 and TRBJ1-3, with D maybe TRBD1 (6 bases). CDR3 length: 18 amino acids. Germline CDR1 and CDR2: LNHDA and SQIVND (reference sequence). Trimming stripped 2 bases from V and 0 bases from J, with 17 bases between. The DNA for the CDR3 is TGTGCCAGTAGTATATGGAGCGGCGACAGGTTCTCTGGAAACACCATATATTTT. This codes for CASSIWSGDRFSGNTIYF. The entire variable domain, with the rest obtained from reference TRBV19 and TRBJ1-3, is as follows: DGGITQSPKYLFRKEGQNVTLSCEQNLNHDAMYWYRQDPGQGLRLIYYSQIVNDFQKGDIAEGYSVSREKKESFPLTVTSAQKNPTAFYLCASSIWSGDRFSGNTIYFGEGSWLTVV.

This clone was picked up one time. This rearrangement joins TRBV28 to TRBJ1-3; D ambiguous. CDR1 and CDR2 from the germline V gene are MDHEN and SYDVKM. The germline V and J ends were trimmed by 1 base and 0 bases, with 4 bases remaining between them. The CDR3 is made up of 14 amino acids. Written as DNA, the CDR3 is TGTGCCAGCAGTTTATACAGCTCTGGAAACACCATATATTTT. It is translated as CASSLYSSGNTIYF.

The rearrangement links TRBV23-1 to TRBJ1-5, with 9 nucleotides matching TRBD1. TRBV23-1 is labeled an ORF, and its function is uncertain. Losses at the gene ends were 8 bases for V and 0 bases for J; bases not matched to a gene: 23. The length of the CDR3 is 21 residues. CDR3 sequence reads: CASEKLARDRVNTNSNQPQHF. CDR3 nucleotide sequence: TGCGCCAGCGAAAAACTAGCGCGGGACAGGGTTAACACTAATAGCAATCAGCCCCAGCATTTT.